These 24 T cell receptor beta chains came from one sample sequenced in a study of blood T cell repertoires in COVID-19. Sequencing was performed with immunoSEQ multiplex PCR; in TCRdb, only in-frame clones are kept and a portion is missing. The sample includes some 350,000 clones, around 90% seen only once; the top ten take less than 5.5%. Material for sequencing was PBMCs or T cells enriched from blood (not recorded which). All receptors come from a man aged 30 to 45 who had recovered from COVID-19.

This clone turned up a few times. The rearrangement joins TRBV29-1 to TRBJ1-3; D is ambiguous. V lost 5 bases, J lost 3 bases, and 8 bases lay in between. CDR3 length: 12 amino acids. Per germline, CDR1 SQVTM and CDR2 ANQGSEA. The CDR3 DNA sequence: TGCAGCGTTACAGACCTTGGAAACACCATATATTTT. Translated: CSVTDLGNTIYF.

The rearrangement uses TRBV7-9 and TRBJ2-4, with D unclear. This CDR3 region has 16 residues. Trimming cost V 5 bases and J 0 bases, with 14 bases left between them. Germline CDR1 and CDR2: SEHNR and FQNEAQ (reference sequence). CDR3 protein: CASSPSSRVAKNIQYF. For the CDR3, the DNA is TGTGCCAGCAGCCCCTCCTCTCGGGTAGCCAAAAACATTCAGTACTTC.

This clone was found once. The CDR3 here is CASSPEVRRGTEAFF. The CDR3 DNA reads as TGCGCCAGCAGCCCGGAGGTTCGGAGGGGCACTGAAGCTTTCTTT. This chain uses TRBV5-1 with TRBJ1-1; D might be TRBD1 (5 bases). CDR1 SGHRS and CDR2 YFSETQ come from the germline V gene. The V gene lost 4 bases and the J gene lost 4 bases, with 17 bases spanning the gap. The CDR3 runs to 15 residues.

This clone came up once. The chain combines TRBV7-8 with TRBJ2-1, with 11 bases identical to TRBD2. The J segment lost 0 bases and the V segment lost 7 bases, leaving 8 bases of the junction unmatched. The CDR3 consists of 17 residues. Germline V CDR1 and CDR2: SGHVS, FQNEAQ. CDR3 region: CASTRTSGSSSYNEQFF. The CDR3 DNA reads TGTGCCAGCACCCGGACTAGCGGGTCAAGCTCCTACAATGAGCAGTTCTTC.

This clone was seen once. The V and J genes are TRBV9 and TRBJ1-5; D is perhaps TRBD1 (5 bases). V shed 0 bases and J shed 4 bases, with 11 bases lying between them. The CDR3 extends over 15 amino acids. Germline lookup yields CDR1 SGDLS and CDR2 YYNGEE. This chain's CDR3 is CASSVAGGWNQPQHF. CDR3 bases: TGTGCCAGCAGCGTAGCCGGGGGATGGAATCAGCCCCAGCATTTT. The full variable domain, completed using reference TRBV9 and TRBJ1-5, is DSGVTQTPKHLITATGQRVTLRCSPRSGDLSVYWYQQSLDQGLQFLIQYYNGEERAKGNILERFSAQQFPDLHSELNLSSLELGDSALYFCASSVAGGWNQPQHFGDGTRLSIL.

In its sample, this clone was seen a few times. The chain has TRBV30 and TRBJ1-6; no clear D. Germline CDR1 reads GTSNPN; CDR2 reads SVGIG (reference sequence). The CDR3 spans 13 residues. The V end lost 3 bases, the J end lost 5 bases, and 8 bases lay between the germline ends. The CDR3 here is CAWSALNNSPLHF. The CDR3 DNA is TGTGCCTGGAGCGCGTTGAATAATTCACCCCTCCACTTT.

The V gene is TRBV2, the J gene TRBJ2-7; a possible D gene is TRBD2 (5 bases). The V and J ends lost 0 bases and 2 bases respectively, with 11 bases between them. Germline V gene data show CDR1 as SNHLY and CDR2 as FYNNEI. The CDR3 is 15 amino acids. The CDR3 here is CASSEAGRGAYEQYF. As DNA, the CDR3 is TGTGCCAGCAGTGAAGCGGGGAGAGGAGCCTACGAGCAGTACTTC.

In regard to this clone: The sample holds other DNA sequences that translate to the same CDR3. This rearrangement joins TRBV27 to TRBJ2-1, with 8 bases aligning to TRBD1. The germline CDR1 and CDR2 sequences are MNHEY and SMNVEV (reference sequence). With 2 bases clipped from V and 6 bases from J, the junction kept 0 bases outside the gene matches. The length of the CDR3 is 13 residues. CDR3 bases: TGTGCCAGCAGTTTAACAGGGGGCAATGAGCAGTTCTTC. It codes for CASSLTGGNEQFF.

J is TRBJ1-1 and V is TRBV5-6, with a possible D match to TRBD1 (5 bases). V was pared by 7 bases and J by 6 bases, with 19 bases between. The CDR3 length is 14 residues. Germline-derived CDR1 and CDR2 are SGHDT and YYEEEE. The CDR3 nucleotides are TGTGCCAGCCGGCCCGGGGGGGAGTGGGCTGAAGCTTTCTTT. This translates into CASRPGGEWAEAFF.

The chain couples TRBV5-4 to TRBJ2-7, with D possibly matching TRBD1 (5 bases). Germline V gives CDR1 SGHNT, CDR2 YYREEE (reference sequence). The CDR3 length is 15 residues. The V end lost 6 bases, the J end lost 0 bases, and 16 bases lay between the germline ends. This chain's CDR3 is CASKIAGARSYEQYF. CDR3 bases: TGTGCCAGCAAAATTGCTGGGGCCCGCTCCTACGAGCAGTACTTC.

The CDR3 loop is CASSVGNPGETQYF. The CDR3 DNA reads TGTGCCAGCAGCGTAGGGAATCCAGGGGAGACCCAGTACTTC. V usage is TRBV9 and J usage is TRBJ2-5, with a tentative D call TRBD1 (5 bases). Trimming took off 0 bases at V and 5 bases at J, with 11 bases between the two ends. This CDR3 spans 14 amino acids. Germline V gene data show CDR1 as SGDLS and CDR2 as YYNGEE.

The rearrangement uses TRBV5-4 and TRBJ2-7; 7 positions match TRBD2. Losses at the gene ends were 2 bases for V and 6 bases for J; bases not matched to a gene: 23. The V gene's germline CDR1 is SGHNT and CDR2 YYREEE (reference sequence). The CDR3 contains 19 residues. As DNA, the CDR3 is TGTGCCAGCAGCTTAAAAAACAGTCAAGGTGGGGGGGGATTGATCGAGCAGTACTTC. This sequence encodes CASSLKNSQGGGGLIEQYF.

The rearrangement joins TRBV19 to TRBJ2-7; D is possibly TRBD1 (6 bases). Germline CDR1 and CDR2: LNHDA and SQIVND (reference sequence). Trimming took 3 bases from V and 8 from J, leaving 17 bases between them. This CDR3 spans 14 amino acids. The CDR3 is CASSMLGAATQQYF. In DNA form, the CDR3 reads TGTGCCAGTAGTATGTTGGGGGCAGCAACCCAGCAGTACTTC.

V usage is TRBV27 and J usage is TRBJ1-5; D possibly corresponds to TRBD1 (5 bases). The CDR3 consists of 14 residues. V was cut by 6 bases and J by 6 bases, with 15 bases left in between. Germline V gives CDR1 MNHEY, CDR2 SMNVEV (reference sequence). DNA for the CDR3: TGTGCCAGCAGCCGCGGGGGGGTTAGTCAGCCCCAGCATTTT. Translated: CASSRGGVSQPQHF.

This chain connects TRBV2 to TRBJ1-1; 7 bases map to TRBD1. CDR1 and CDR2 from the germline V gene are SNHLY and FYNNEI. V dropped 6 bases and J dropped 6; count of bases not matched to a gene: 4. This CDR3 region has 12 residues. The CDR3 reads CASSADRSEAFF. DNA for the CDR3: TGTGCCAGCAGCGCGGACAGGTCTGAAGCTTTCTTT.

The CDR3 protein is CATSRGLPGTGELFF. CDR3 in DNA: TGTGCCACCAGCAGAGGTCTGCCGGGAACCGGGGAGCTGTTTTTT. The genes are TRBV15 and TRBJ2-2, with a tentative D call TRBD2 (5 bases). There are 15 residues in the CDR3. With 1 base removed from V and 5 bases from J, the gap between germline ends came to 11 bases. Germline assignment: CDR1 LNHNV and CDR2 YYDKDF (reference sequence).

This clone was observed a handful of times. V gene TRBV7-8 combines with J gene TRBJ2-1; 14 bases fit TRBD2. CDR1 and CDR2 (germline): SGHVS, FQNEAQ. With 3 bases clipped from V and 0 bases from J, the junction kept 10 bases outside the gene matches. This CDR3 comprises 20 residues. The CDR3 DNA is TGTGCCAGCAGCTTCGGACTAGCGGGGGGATCCCTGAGCTCCTACAATGAGCAGTTCTTC. Its translation: CASSFGLAGGSLSSYNEQFF.

V gene TRBV18 combines with J gene TRBJ1-4; maybe TRBD1 (6 bases). V was clipped by 5 bases and J by 8 bases, with 15 bases between them. This CDR3 is built from 14 residues. Germline V gene lookup returns CDR1 KGHSH and CDR2 LQKENI. CDR3: CASSASYREEKLFF. The DNA for the CDR3 is TGTGCCAGCTCAGCAAGTTACAGGGAGGAAAAACTGTTTTTT.

This clone occurred once. This sequence joins TRBV10-3 and TRBJ1-4; the D gene is possibly TRBD1 (5 bases). V dropped 5 bases and J dropped 7 bases, with 11 bases sitting between them. This CDR3 is 13 amino acids long. Germline V gene data show CDR1 as ENHRY and CDR2 as SYGVKD. The CDR3 region is CAISSGLGEKLFF. For the CDR3, the DNA is TGTGCCATCAGTTCAGGGCTCGGTGAAAAACTGTTTTTT.

This clone was observed a few times. The chain carries TRBV7-9 and TRBJ1-1; the match to TRBD1 covers 8 bases. The length of the CDR3 is 14 residues. V was clipped by 5 bases and J by 0 bases; unmatched bases: 2. Germline CDR1 is SEHNR and CDR2 is FQNEAQ (reference sequence). The CDR3 region is CASSPGQVNTEAFF. Written as DNA, the CDR3 is TGTGCCAGCAGCCCGGGACAGGTGAACACTGAAGCTTTCTTT.

The chain links TRBV7-9 to TRBJ2-5; D uncertain. Trimming left V 6 bases short and J 1 base short, with 9 bases between. There are 13 residues in the CDR3. Germline loops: CDR1 SEHNR, CDR2 FQNEAQ (reference sequence). The CDR3 bases are TGTGCCAGCAGAAAGGAGACCCAAGAGACCCAGTACTTC. This translates into CASRKETQETQYF.

The chain has TRBV5-1 and TRBJ2-3; possible D gene TRBD1, 6 bases. The V and J ends lost 0 bases and 3 bases respectively, with 14 bases between them. Germline V gene lookup returns CDR1 SGHRS and CDR2 YFSETQ. This CDR3 has 16 amino acids. The CDR3 loop reads CASSLDVGRGTDTQYF. The CDR3, as DNA: TGCGCCAGCAGCTTGGATGTCGGCAGGGGTACAGATACGCAGTATTTT.

The chain couples TRBV7-9 to TRBJ2-7; D call uncertain. V was trimmed by 6 bases and J by 7 bases, leaving 22 bases between them. This CDR3 comprises 15 residues. Germline CDR1 is SEHNR and CDR2 is FQNEAQ (reference sequence). In DNA form, the CDR3 reads TGTGCCAGCAGGAGTACGTTCCCCACTTTGTCTGAGCAGTACTTC. Translated: CASRSTFPTLSEQYF.

The CDR3 spells CATSRDREQGISPLHF. The CDR3 DNA sequence: TGTGCCACCAGCAGAGATCGGGAACAAGGAATTTCACCCCTCCACTTT. This chain joins TRBV15 and TRBJ1-6; D gene uncertain. Germline assignment: CDR1 LNHNV and CDR2 YYDKDF (reference sequence). The CDR3 covers 16 residues. Trimming stripped 0 bases from V and 9 bases from J, with 15 bases between. The full variable domain, with the rest looked up from reference TRBV15 and TRBJ1-6, is DAMVIQNPRYQVTQFGKPVTLSCSQTLNHNVMYWYQQKSSQAPKLLFHYYDKDFNNEADTPDNFQSRRPNTSFCFLDIRSPGLGDTAMYLCATSRDREQGISPLHFGNGTRLTVT.